A selection of T cell receptor beta chains follows, all from one sample in a study of blood T cell repertoires in COVID-19. Measured with immunoSEQ multiplex PCR; TCRdb has only the in-frame clones, and not every one. The table has some 100,000 clones, roughly 92% seen once. The sample consisted of peripheral blood. These receptors all come from a man aged 55-75 years with acute or convalescent COVID-19. Both conserved end residues are part of each CDR3. The order of the fields is V gene, D gene, J gene, CDR3 DNA, CDR3 protein. The D gene is left open where the match is weak.

v_call: TRBV27; d_call: NA; j_call: TRBJ2-2; cdr3_nt: TGTGCCAGCAGTTTTCTCACCGGGGAGCTGTTTTTT; cdr3_aa: CASSFLTGELFF
v_call: TRBV28; d_call: TRBD1; j_call: TRBJ2-7; cdr3_nt: TGTGCCAGCAGTCCTACGGGACAGGGGTACGTTTTCGAGCAGTACTTC; cdr3_aa: CASSPTGQGYVFEQYF
v_call: TRBV9; d_call: NA; j_call: TRBJ2-1; cdr3_nt: TGTGCCAGCAGCGTAGAGTGGGCACCCTACAATGAGCAGTTCTTC; cdr3_aa: CASSVEWAPYNEQFF
v_call: TRBV27; d_call: TRBD1; j_call: TRBJ1-2; cdr3_nt: TGTGCCAGCAGTTTAGGGCAGGGGGGAGGCTACACCTTC; cdr3_aa: CASSLGQGGGYTF
v_call: TRBV19; d_call: NA; j_call: TRBJ1-6; cdr3_nt: TGTGCCAGTAGTACAACAGGGCATAATTCACCCCTCCACTTT; cdr3_aa: CASSTTGHNSPLHF
v_call: TRBV7-3; d_call: NA; j_call: TRBJ2-5; cdr3_nt: TGTGCCAGCAGCCCAACAGGGATCCAAGAGACCCAGTACTTC; cdr3_aa: CASSPTGIQETQYF
v_call: TRBV27; d_call: NA; j_call: TRBJ1-1; cdr3_nt: TGTGCCAGCAGACGACGGGACTCCCAGGAAGCTTTCTTT; cdr3_aa: CASRRRDSQEAFF
v_call: TRBV24-1; d_call: NA; j_call: TRBJ2-7; cdr3_nt: TGTGCCACCAGTGCCAGGAACCACGAGCAGTACTTC; cdr3_aa: CATSARNHEQYF
v_call: TRBV5-4; d_call: TRBD1; j_call: TRBJ2-3; cdr3_nt: TGTGCCGCAGCAGATAAGGTCAGGGGGATCTCAGATACGCAGTATTTT; cdr3_aa: CAAADKVRGISDTQYF
v_call: TRBV6-5; d_call: TRBD2; j_call: TRBJ2-7; cdr3_nt: TGTGCCAGCAGTCGACCGGGGGGTTACGAGCAGTACTTC; cdr3_aa: CASSRPGGYEQYF
v_call: TRBV3-1/TRBV3-2; d_call: NA; j_call: TRBJ2-7; cdr3_nt: TGTGCCAGCAGCCCCACGTTTCAGGGGTACGAGCAGTACTTC; cdr3_aa: CASSPTFQGYEQYF
v_call: TRBV6-5; d_call: TRBD1; j_call: TRBJ1-4; cdr3_nt: TGTGCCAGCAGTCCTCCGGGACAGCCTAATGAAAAACTGTTTTTT; cdr3_aa: CASSPPGQPNEKLFF
v_call: TRBV4-2; d_call: TRBD1; j_call: TRBJ1-3; cdr3_nt: TGTGCCAGCAGCCATCAGCGCACGACAGGGCGCACTTTAAGCTCTGGAAACACCATATATTTT; cdr3_aa: CASSHQRTTGRTLSSGNTIYF
v_call: TRBV7-9; d_call: NA; j_call: TRBJ1-1; cdr3_nt: TGTGCCAGCGGTCAAGAGGGGGATAACACTGAAGCTTTCTTT; cdr3_aa: CASGQEGDNTEAFF
v_call: TRBV2; d_call: NA; j_call: TRBJ1-5; cdr3_nt: TGTGCCAGCAGTGATCAGGGCCTCAGCAATCAGCCCCAGCATTTT; cdr3_aa: CASSDQGLSNQPQHF
v_call: TRBV27; d_call: TRBD1; j_call: TRBJ2-7; cdr3_nt: TGTGCCAGCAGTGGGACAGGGCTTGGCTACGAGCAGTACTTC; cdr3_aa: CASSGTGLGYEQYF
v_call: TRBV7-9; d_call: TRBD2; j_call: TRBJ2-1; cdr3_nt: TGTGCCAGCAGCCTACTGGCGGGAGGGACGGCGAATGAGCAGTTCTTC; cdr3_aa: CASSLLAGGTANEQFF
v_call: TRBV6-1; d_call: NA; j_call: TRBJ1-5; cdr3_nt: TGTGCCAGCAGTGAAGGTGGGGGGGCTGGGCAGCCCCAGCATTTT; cdr3_aa: CASSEGGGAGQPQHF
v_call: TRBV30; d_call: NA; j_call: TRBJ2-5; cdr3_nt: TGTGCCTGGAGTGTCATGGACAGTGAGACCCAGTACTTC; cdr3_aa: CAWSVMDSETQYF
v_call: TRBV5-4; d_call: TRBD2; j_call: TRBJ2-5; cdr3_nt: TGTGCCAGCAGCTTGGAACTAGCGGGAGGGAGGGAGACCCAGTACTTC; cdr3_aa: CASSLELAGGRETQYF
v_call: TRBV18; d_call: TRBD1; j_call: TRBJ1-2; cdr3_nt: TGTGCCAGCTCACCACCTGGACAGGGGGGCTACACCTTC; cdr3_aa: CASSPPGQGGYTF
v_call: TRBV9; d_call: NA; j_call: TRBJ1-2; cdr3_nt: TGTGCCAGCAGCGAGCAAAAAGGGACTCCAATCGCCGACGGCTACACCTTC; cdr3_aa: CASSEQKGTPIADGYTF
v_call: TRBV6-5; d_call: NA; j_call: TRBJ1-4; cdr3_nt: TGTGCCAGCAGAGATGTCTCAGTTAGCGAAAAACTGTTTTTT; cdr3_aa: CASRDVSVSEKLFF